What follows is one T cell receptor (beta chain) and its context. This clone is a singleton in its sample. Its recognized antigen is unknown. The input lacks base qualities; no much larger clone sits a single base away. The cohort was made up of 500 to 850 healthy bone marrow donors. Cohort members were all nominally healthy when sampled, although unrecorded immune exposures were likely present. The donor was CMV seropositive and was included in the group of 250 to 350 seropositive cohort members. A peripheral blood sample was provided by each donor, and peripheral blood mononuclear cells were used for TCR beta sequencing. The Qiagen DNeasy Blood Extraction Kit was used to extract genomic DNA from the blood cell samples. Including the terminal cysteine and phenylalanine, the CDR3 comprises 14 residues. Only CDR3 DNA remains: 42 bases, in frame from the first base. From a lookup of the germline V gene, CDR1 and CDR2 are SGHTA and FQGNSA. V is trimmed back by 2 bases and J by 6 bases, and the junction contains 6 bases that no gene match accounts for.

This sample stems from a study of cytomegalovirus exposure and HLA in healthy donors (dated by TCRdb to 2017 to 2019). About the study as a whole: In an earlier analysis of some 550 of the donors, less than 350 Gb of sequence data and 120 million or so unique TCR beta sequences from 150 million to 200 million T cells were reported. The study profiled the T cell repertoires of under 700 subjects by immunosequencing and related them to cytomegalovirus serostatus. Donor age, sex, ethnicity and CMV serostatus were compiled together with the repertoire data. Five DR-DQ haplotypes were handled as single units for association and clustering, since linkage in the cohort was strong. In the later analysis, no new phenotypic data were used to find candidate immune exposures; instead, reliance was placed on TCR beta sequences and their occurrence across donors. In a later analysis, previously published TCR beta repertoires from 550 to 700 donors were re-analyzed and high-resolution HLA genotyping was added so that TCR occurrence patterns could be studied. Along with the approximately 700-subject first cohort, a separate validation cohort of approximately 110 different subjects was used. To predict cytomegalovirus infection status, the study brought together high-throughput TCR immunosequencing, statistical association of individual TCRs with disease status, and machine learning. Typing coverage differed by locus: A, B, C, DRB1 and DQB1 were typed in about 620-640 donors, DQA1 in roughly 510, DPA1 in some 610, and DPB1 in just under 490. Approximately 310 gigabases of sequencing data and approximately 85 million unique TCR sequences were included in an early release covering several hundred HLA-typed donors. Every repertoire in the discovery cohort had been generated on one and the same sequencing platform. In an earlier analysis of around 540 of the donors, high-throughput TCR beta sequencing was used to judge whether each TCR beta V gene segment behaved as functional or pseudogenic. HLA typing covered class I and class II loci at four-digit resolution. Among some 410 genotyped donors of the cohort, an average of around 240,000 unique TCR beta nucleotide sequences were sequenced per donor, roughly a sixth of them non-productive. Of the roughly 410 genotyped donors, less than 90% were placed in the genetic ancestry cluster associated with self-reported Caucasian donors. Genome-wide SNP genotypes for about three fifths of the 666 donors were used in a later genetic analysis, which treated that subset as a discovery cohort. The aim of the study was to test whether cataloging public T cell receptors could identify signatures of past pathogen exposure.

The investigation overall reported the following: In this cohort, only TCR beta chains were sequenced, and detectable features were limited by the absence of alpha or paired-chain data. In an earlier analysis of around 500 of the donors, most TCR beta V segments appeared in productive rearrangements about 90% or about 30% of the time, broadly matching IMGT annotations. The classifier was reported to diagnose cytomegalovirus status with high specificity and sensitivity in both the original and validation cohorts. In a later analysis, the rate of TCR association differed among HLA loci, with DRB1 alleles having the most associated TCRs and HLA-C alleles having the fewest. Roughly uniform sequencing depth across donors was assumed in presence/absence analyses, although this assumption may not hold. According to the authors, the approach could potentially be generalized to other disease states and immunological phenotypes. A later analysis reported that several top co-occurrence clusters appeared linked to parvovirus B19, influenza, CMV and Epstein-Barr virus. The earlier analysis of approximately 540 of the donors excluded fewer than 20 rarely observed V segments, including chromosome 9 orphons, because counts were too low. A further reported finding was that TCR beta sequences accurately predicted the HLA-A and HLA-B alleles for most subjects in the first cohort. Correlated functional status among segregating V segments might be attributable to linkage disequilibrium, but an unknown experimental factor could not be ruled out. In vitro tests confirmed that a few of the cytomegalovirus-associated TCR beta chains recognize cytomegalovirus antigens. According to a later genetic analysis, donors in an Asian-associated ancestry cluster had fewer N-insertions in productive TCRs than the roughly 660-donor mean. The 87-base-pair reads could not distinguish some IMGT-functional V segments, including TRBV6-2 and TRBV6-3, so those segments were excluded. In a later genetic analysis, a missense DCLRE1C variant was associated with V-gene and J-gene trimming of TCR beta chains, and the association was replicated in an independent cohort. In a later analysis, most CMV-associated TCR beta chains were found to appear HLA-restricted, with HLA associations seemingly driven largely by CMV exposure. A cluster of highly shared sequence variants was judged likely to represent a technical artifact of the sequencing pipeline. A later analysis found that HLA-associated TCR beta chains were more clonally expanded and had lower generation probabilities than equally common non-associated chains. Assigning TCR associations to individual alleles was difficult when HLA alleles, especially DR and DQ, strongly co-occurred. Immune exposure information for the cohort was limited to CMV serostatus. At a false discovery rate of 0.05, a later analysis linked about 17,000 TCR beta sequences to specific HLA alleles. The study listed 150 to 200 TCR beta chains as associated with cytomegalovirus. Most TCR sequences were observed very rarely across donors, whereas some public TCRs were present in many individuals. Because HLA typing was unavailable for some donors at each locus, only the typed subset was used in association tests.

The library was made by the immunoSEQ multiplex PCR assay. A mixture of 60 forward primers for TCR Vbeta segments and 13 reverse primers for TCR Jbeta segments was used in the multiplex PCR. A multiplex PCR assay on genomic DNA amplified the CDR3 region of rearranged TCR beta genes. On the Illumina HiSeq System, the amplified TCR beta libraries were sequenced as 87-base-pair reads. In the authors' own workflow: A later analysis tallied roughly 80 million unique TCR beta chains across the 666 repertoires, and 10 million to 11 million of those chains were shared by two or more donors. Raw reads were error-corrected and collapsed into unique sequences by a nearest-neighbor algorithm in which closely related sequences were merged to remove PCR and sequencing errors. CDR3 sequences were aligned to IMGT reference sequences to assign V, D and J gene segments. For a sequence to be retained, at least a six-nucleotide match to both a V gene segment and a J gene segment was required. A rearrangement counted as productive if the CDR3 had no stop codons and remained in frame with V and J, and every other rearrangement counted as non-productive. Following IMGT convention, CDR3 was defined as the stretch from the second conserved V-encoded cysteine up to the conserved J-encoded phenylalanine. The earlier analysis of 587 of the donors excluded sequences that lacked an unambiguous match to a single V gene segment. An earlier analysis of several hundred of the donors called V segments functional above 56.7% productive rearrangements and segregating when the between-donor standard deviation exceeded 5%. A statistical classification framework was developed to diagnose cytomegalovirus status using the catalog of TCR beta chain sequences. In a later analysis, V and J genes were assigned by comparing TCR nucleotide sequences against IMGT/GENE-DB human TR gene sequences. Using the TCRdist pipeline, a later analysis assigned CDR3 sequences along with most-parsimonious VDJ recombination scenarios. In a later analysis, each TCR beta chain was defined by its CDR3 amino acid sequence together with its V-gene family, and reads lacking a unique V-gene family were excluded. In a later analysis, fewer than 650 highly shared, low-generation-probability nucleotide sequences were removed to address suspected cross-contamination and a sequencing artifact. In a later analysis, a clonal expansion index was calculated for each public chain from normalized within-repertoire ranks of inferred template counts. A later analysis computed generation probabilities with a VDJ recombination model fitted to out-of-frame rearrangements, and checked the results against IGoR. In a later analysis, hypergeometric tests were used to score TCR-TCR, TCR-HLA and TCR-CMV co-occurrence, with a repertoire-size bias correction applied to TCR pairs. A later analysis estimated false discovery rates by permuting HLA or CMV assignments 20 times. A later analysis grouped co-occurring TCRs with DBSCAN, adding TCRdist sequence similarity when clustering within HLA-allele-positive subsets. For co-occurrence clustering, repertoires with fewer than 30,000 or more than 120,000 public chains were excluded, along with four or five repertoires with anomalous nucleotide sharing. This immuneACCESS table, as held by TCRdb, lists in-frame sequences with V and J called but not all clones. Of the missing ones, under half trace to an unresolved V gene in checked studies; the others have no known cause. D and trimming come from the DNA, and the V and J calls and clone size come from that table. The sample table holds some 110,000 clones, of which 74% were seen once. The ten biggest clones cover approximately 10% of the sample.

The rearranged segments are TRBV7-2 and TRBJ1-1; TRBD1 lines up with 7 middle nucleotides. This receptor was identified in a woman between 50 and 59 years old in good health and CMV-seropositive. Sequencing was performed on PBMCs. The encoded CDR3 is CASSLQGVIPEAFF. The bases are TGTGCCAGCAGCTTACAGGGGGTTATACCTGAAGCTTTCTTT.